Sequencing of this TCR beta chain was carried out in a study of regulatory T cells in long-lasting Graves disease. This CDR3 has 14 residues. Germline assignment: CDR1 LGHDT and CDR2 YNNKEL (reference sequence). V lost 0 bases to trimming and J lost 5 bases, with 8 bases between them. TCR beta libraries were built with iRepertoire HTBI primers and Arm-PCR of CDR3 regions. TCRdb reprocessed the multiplex PCR reads with MiXCR, giving one entry per CDR3 protein. The repertoire holds about 290,000 distinct CDR3 sequences, with 20% to 25% as singletons. The time point: persistent/refractory GD, antithyroid drugs over 5 years with positive TRAb. The authors made the TCR library using RNA they extracted from PBMCs. Remarks on this clonotype: Its antigen is not known.

Study results and caveats: For persistent Graves' patients, TCR diversity was lower than for newly diagnosed ones. Whereas 950 to 1,000 public clonotypes were shared by new patients, persistent patients shared more, at over 2,500. Accuracy was possibly reduced by small sample size.

Sequenced here: peripheral blood mononuclear cells (PBMCs), sampled when the disease was refractory, from a patient treated with antithyroid drugs. The source of this sequence is a female donor with Graves disease. The chain links TRBV3-1 to TRBJ2-1; possibly TRBD2 for D (6 bases). In DNA, the CDR3 is TGTGCCAGCAGCCAAGATGGGGAGGACAATGAGCAGTTCTTC. Translating it yields CASSQDGEDNEQFF.